This T cell receptor (beta chain) was identified during a study of regulatory T cells in long-lasting Graves disease (dated by TCRdb to about 2021). For the wider study: Antithyroid drugs had been taken for less than 3 months by newly diagnosed Graves' disease patients. Patients with persistent Graves' disease were compared with patients with newly diagnosed Graves' disease using TCR sequencing and RNA sequencing of peripheral blood. The study was conducted in China and was registered as a clinical trial. TCR sequencing covered 13 persistent and 20 or so newly diagnosed Graves' disease patients, around 35 samples in total. What the authors observed across the whole study: Because the primary lesion, thyroid tissue, could not be accessed, the study looked at peripheral blood alone. The authors acknowledged the small sample size as a limitation that may reduce accuracy. A larger number of public clonotypes was shared among persistent patients (under 3,000) than among newly diagnosed patients (around 870). Lower TCR Shannon entropy and fewer highly expanded clones were observed in persistent Graves' disease patients than in newly diagnosed patients, which suggested clonal expansion. Sequencing and analysis were restricted to the TCR beta chain. Persistent disease showed preferential use of TRBV28, TRBJ1-2 and TRBJ2-5, whereas newly diagnosed disease favored TRBV20-1 and TRBJ2-1.

As concerns this clonotype: The antigen this receptor binds is unknown. No much larger clone is present one base from it, and per-base qualities are unavailable.

Explained via the paper, the time point label denotes: newly diagnosed GD, antithyroid drugs for less than 3 months. For both TCR sequencing and RNA sequencing, RNA was extracted from PBMCs using TRIzol. Graves' disease was diagnosed according to American Thyroid Association guidelines. Patients for the study were recruited at an endocrinology department in Xi'an, China. Each patient gave about 8.1 milliliters of peripheral blood, collected in an EDTA anticoagulant tube. PBMCs were isolated by Ficoll Paque Plus density gradient separation without further T cell sorting. An Agilent 2100 Bioanalyzer and agarose gel were used to check RNA quality, and a NanoDrop 2000 was used to measure RNA concentration. The library was produced with multiplex PCR. The run used an Illumina HiSeq 4000. TCR beta libraries were built with iRepertoire HTBI primers and Arm-PCR amplification of CDR3 regions. Gel purification was performed on PCR products prior to sequencing. Regarding the original processing steps: A total of 62 TRBV and under 15 TRBJ segments were identified across samples and were used for gene usage analysis of CDR3 amino acid clonotypes. COPE and FqMerger were used to merge the filtered high-quality paired reads into contigs. BLAST was used to align contigs to IMGT TRBV, TRBD and TRBJ reference genes, with CDR3 defined following IMGT. Highly expanded clones were defined as clonotypes with a frequency above 0.1%. Shannon entropy served as the measure of repertoire diversity, while the Gini coefficient captured V-J evenness. A clonotype was considered public if more than one individual shared it. In-frame beta chains were kept once TCRdb had trimmed the public reads at Q25 with fastp and called clones with MiXCR. Here each entry gathers all rows of one CDR3 protein and keeps the most common genes and DNA. V and J calls and clone size were set by TCRdb, not the authors. Counted in this sample were 600,000 to 650,000 distinct CDR3 sequences; 15% to 20% of them appeared once. The ten largest make up 18% of the sample.

The germline V gene (reference sequence) provides CDR1 DFQATT and CDR2 SNEGSKA. Clipping removes 2 bases from V and 0 bases from J, with 9 as the unmatched junction base count. Its CDR3 holds 16 amino acids, cysteine through phenylalanine. The read is trimmed to its CDR3 DNA, 48 bases read in frame from base 1. This sample was shared with a second study, whose subject was T cells in Graves' hyperthyroidism and ophthalmopathy. That second report states: Graves' hyperthyroidism was defined as stable when no progression to ophthalmopathy occurred over 18 months of follow-up. Hyperthyroidism patients were newly diagnosed, with disease duration under 2 months, and aged 18 to 65 years. Exclusion was applied to patients with uncontrolled infections, other autoimmune diseases, pregnancy or lactation. Diagnoses were established on the basis of clinical symptoms, serum thyroxine and TRAb, thyroid ultrasound, and orbital computed tomography. The TCR CDR3 was subjected to a first round of RT-PCR using the HTBI primer set and the Qiagen OneStep RT-PCR kit. Blood samples also contained most of the expanded thyroid clonotypes (frequency above 0.001), which suggests that blood repertoires may reflect thyroid immune responses. A model built on a 13 V-J signature distinguished ophthalmopathy from stable hyperthyroidism, reaching around 87% sensitivity and 81% to 83% specificity in cross-validation and 80%/75% in testing. In validation, the model predicted progression to ophthalmopathy with about 71% sensitivity and 72% to 75% specificity, a median of 6.5 months before onset. TCR V-J signatures able to tell the groups apart were searched for in a discovery cohort of 100 patients, of whom about 40 had Graves' ophthalmopathy and 57 had stable Graves' hyperthyroidism. Prospective prediction of ophthalmopathy was tested in an independent validation cohort consisting of about 19 hyperthyroidism patients and around 17 patients who later progressed to ophthalmopathy. For training and testing, the roughly 93 patients in the discovery cohort were randomly divided in a 7:3 ratio. In addition, the study compared T-cell repertoires in thyroid tissue and in blood from roughly six Graves' hyperthyroidism patients. After blood sampling, hyperthyroidism patients were treated with methimazole at a starting dose of 30 mg daily, and ophthalmopathy patients were treated with high-dose intravenous methylprednisolone. A second multiplex PCR round built the libraries, followed by size selection and purification. The libraries were sequenced on an Illumina HiSeq2000 using paired-end 100 bp reads. SOAPnuke was used to process the raw data, removing reads that contained adapters or uncalled bases, had a mean Phred below 15, or lacked an exact match to the constant primer or identifier. High-quality paired reads were merged with COPE v1.2.5, and unique nucleotide sequences were defined as clonotypes. MiTCR v1.1 was used to align clonotypes to the IMGT TRBV, TRBD and TRBJ reference segments. The analysis included only V-J combinations with a frequency above 0.0001, which together covered more than 99% of the repertoires. A TCS score was defined as the ratio of F50 (clonal expansion) to E x V (chaos), with BLOSUM62-based TCRdist applied between CDR3 peptides within each V-J. Welch's t-statistics and random forest reduced just over 500 V-J features to 13, which were used in a naive Bayes classifier (R e1071). No statistical method was used to set the sample size in advance, and investigators knew the group allocation. The paper describes TCR Vbeta CDR3 sequencing of around 140 peripheral blood samples, made up of 40 to 45 ophthalmopathy patients, around 78 hyperthyroidism patients and approximately 17 progressor patients.

The input for sequencing was peripheral blood mononuclear cells (PBMCs), taken at new diagnosis, from a patient treated with antithyroid drugs. This clonotype was obtained from a woman in her twenties or thirties with Graves disease. Donor details come from another sample of the same person, matched by shared clones. The chain uses TRBV20-1 and TRBJ1-1; 7 junctional bases match TRBD1. The CDR3 protein is CSARPPGQRMNTEAFF. The nucleotide sequence is given as TGCAGTGCTAGACCACCGGGACAGCGGATGAACACTGAAGCTTTCTTT.